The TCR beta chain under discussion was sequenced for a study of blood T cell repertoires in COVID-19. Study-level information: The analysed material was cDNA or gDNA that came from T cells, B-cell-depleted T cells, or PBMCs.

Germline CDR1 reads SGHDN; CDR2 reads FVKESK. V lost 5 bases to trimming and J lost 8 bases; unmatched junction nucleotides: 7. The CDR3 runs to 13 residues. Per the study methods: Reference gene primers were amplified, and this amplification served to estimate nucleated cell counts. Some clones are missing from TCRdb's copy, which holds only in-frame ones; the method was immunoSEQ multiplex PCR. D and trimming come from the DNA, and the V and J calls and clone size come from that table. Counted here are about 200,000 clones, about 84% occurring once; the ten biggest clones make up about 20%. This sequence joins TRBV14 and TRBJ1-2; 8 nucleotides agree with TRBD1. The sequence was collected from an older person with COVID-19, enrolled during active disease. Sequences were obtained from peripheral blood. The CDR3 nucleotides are TGTGCCAGCAGCAGTATCCAGGGGGCCGGCTACACCTTC. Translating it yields CASSSIQGAGYTF.